The 32 T cell receptor beta chains in this list originate from one sample, sequenced in a study of shared clonotypes between healthy human individuals. The data were produced by immunoSEQ multiplex PCR, yet TCRdb's version contains in-frame clones alone and is incomplete. The sample records 2 million to 2.5 million clones, 90% to 97% being singletons. Sample: naive CD4+ T cells sorted from blood. Subset described: CD45RA+ positively selected. The receptors derive from a man between 18 and 35 years old in good health.

This clone was observed once. The rearrangement links TRBV14 to TRBJ1-1; D unresolved. CDR3 size: 14 residues. Per germline, CDR1 SGHDN and CDR2 FVKESK. V was shortened by 1 base and J by 3 bases, with 9 bases between the two germline ends. CDR3 sequence reads: CASSQVSGHTEAFF. The CDR3 DNA is TGTGCCAGCAGCCAAGTATCGGGCCACACTGAAGCTTTCTTT.

The gene calls are TRBV18 and TRBJ2-7, with 7 bases that match TRBD2. Germline CDR1 and CDR2: KGHSH and LQKENI. The V segment lost 1 base and the J segment 0 bases; nucleotides outside the gene matches: 3. The CDR3 consists of 15 residues. The CDR3 loop is CASSPQWEGSYEQYF. The DNA for the CDR3 is TGTGCCAGCTCACCACAGTGGGAGGGCTCCTACGAGCAGTACTTC.

The V call is TRBV6-6, the J call TRBJ2-7, with a possible D match to TRBD2 (5 bases). The CDR3 is 12 amino acids. The germline V gene has CDR1 MNHNY and CDR2 SVGAGI (reference sequence). Trimming stripped 6 bases from V and 4 bases from J, with 10 bases between. This chain's CDR3 is CASSREGYEQYF. In DNA, the CDR3 is TGTGCCAGCAGCCGCGAGGGTTACGAGCAGTACTTC.

The chain links TRBV6-5 to TRBJ1-1; D gene uncertain. The CDR3 consists of 12 residues. Germline V gene sequence: CDR1 MNHEY, CDR2 SVGAGI. Trimming left V 4 bases short and J 7 bases short, with 10 bases between. For the CDR3, the DNA is TGTGCCAGCAGTTCGTACAGTAGTGAAGCTTTCTTT. It translates to CASSSYSSEAFF.

The chain has TRBV5-5 and TRBJ2-7; 8 bases fit TRBD1. Germline V gene sequence: CDR1 SGHKS, CDR2 YYEKEE (reference sequence). V trimming: 3 bases; J trimming: 0 bases; junction bases outside the gene matches: 5. The CDR3 consists of 15 residues. The CDR3 region has the DNA TGTGCCAGCAGCTGGGGACAGGCCTACTCCTACGAGCAGTACTTC. It translates to CASSWGQAYSYEQYF.

This clone appeared once. This chain connects TRBV7-9 to TRBJ1-1; D call uncertain. The CDR3 length is 13 residues. The V gene's germline CDR1 is SEHNR and CDR2 FQNEAQ (reference sequence). V gave up 4 bases and J gave up 0 bases, with 6 bases separating them. CDR3 nucleotides: TGTGCCAGCAGCTCCTTGGTGAACACTGAAGCTTTCTTT. Its protein is CASSSLVNTEAFF.

The rearrangement uses TRBV7-2 and TRBJ2-2; 10 bases align to TRBD1. Germline V gene lookup returns CDR1 SGHTA and CDR2 FQGNSA. V lost 5 bases, J lost 5 bases, and 8 bases stayed unmatched. This CDR3 comprises 16 residues. The CDR3 protein is CASSATGTGVTGELFF. The CDR3 DNA reads TGTGCCAGCAGCGCAACCGGGACAGGGGTTACCGGGGAGCTGTTTTTT.

The genes are TRBV7-2 and TRBJ2-1, with 7 bases matching TRBD2. Looked up from germline, CDR1 is SGHTA and CDR2 is FQGNSA. V gave up 0 bases and J gave up 8 bases; unmatched junction bases: 7. This CDR3 has 15 amino acids. The CDR3 is CASSLAGRASDEQFF. The CDR3 DNA sequence: TGTGCCAGCAGCTTAGCGGGGAGGGCCTCGGATGAGCAGTTCTTC. The full variable domain, completed using reference TRBV7-2 and TRBJ2-1, is GAGVSQSPSNKVTEKGKDVELRCDPISGHTALYWYRQSLGQGLEFLIYFQGNSAPDKSGLPSDRFSAERTGGSVSTLTIQRTQQEDSAVYLCASSLAGRASDEQFFGPGTRLTVL.

This CDR3 reads CASRTTGTGSYEQYF. For the CDR3, the DNA is TGTGCCAGCAGAACCACCGGGACAGGGTCCTACGAGCAGTACTTC. The V call is TRBV6-5, the J call TRBJ2-7; TRBD1 matches at 9 bases. V was pared by 6 bases and J by 1 base, with 7 bases of the junction left unmatched. Germline CDR1 reads MNHEY; CDR2 reads SVGAGI. This CDR3 has 15 residues.

Notes on this clone: Other nucleotide sequences in the sample specify the same CDR3. The chain has TRBV19 and TRBJ2-5; 7 bases match TRBD1. Germline V gene lookup returns CDR1 LNHDA and CDR2 SQIVND (reference sequence). CDR3 size: 14 residues. J was trimmed by 5 bases and V by 1 base; bases with no gene match: 4. The CDR3 spells CASSIGQGQETQYF. The CDR3 nucleotides are TGTGCCAGTAGTATAGGACAGGGACAGGAGACCCAGTACTTC.

The chain recombines TRBV5-8 with TRBJ2-1; 9 nucleotides line up with TRBD2. This CDR3 has 15 amino acids. V trimming: 5 bases; J trimming: 8 bases; junction bases outside the gene matches: 11. Germline CDR1 SGHTS, CDR2 YDEGEE. Here the CDR3 reads CASSSTGTSLDEQFF. CDR3 DNA: TGTGCCAGCAGTTCTACCGGGACTAGCCTGGATGAGCAGTTCTTC. The full variable domain, rest sourced from reference TRBV5-8 and TRBJ2-1, is EAGVTQSPTHLIKTRGQQATLRCSPISGHTSVYWYQQALGLGLQFLLWYDEGEERNRGNFPPRFSGRQFPNYSSELNVNALELEDSALYLCASSSTGTSLDEQFFGPGTRLTVL.

The gene calls are TRBV14 and TRBJ2-7; D gene uncertain. This CDR3 comprises 15 residues. V lost 1 base to trimming and J lost 2 bases, with 12 bases between them. Germline V gene lookup returns CDR1 SGHDN and CDR2 FVKESK. The CDR3 here is CASSQGSLITYEQYF. The DNA for the CDR3 is TGTGCCAGCAGCCAAGGGAGTCTGATCACCTACGAGCAGTACTTC.

The chain uses TRBV7-9 and TRBJ1-2; D is unresolved. This CDR3 is 14 amino acids long. V was pared by 1 base and J by 5 bases, with 11 bases between. Germline V gives CDR1 SEHNR, CDR2 FQNEAQ (reference sequence). The CDR3 protein is CASSLVVAVYGYTF. Written as DNA, the CDR3 is TGTGCCAGCAGCTTAGTAGTGGCAGTTTATGGCTACACCTTC.

J is TRBJ2-7 and V is TRBV21-1; the table's TRBD1 call for D was not verified on the DNA. TRBV21-1 is termed a pseudogene. CDR3 length: 16 residues. CDR3 coding DNA: TGTGCCAGCAGCAGGGGCAGACATTCAAGCTCCTACGAGCAGTACTTC. Translation: CASSRGRHSSSYEQYF.

V is TRBV18 and J is TRBJ1-4; 10 bases line up with TRBD1. CDR3 size: 14 residues. From germline, CDR1 is KGHSH and CDR2 LQKENI. V lost 2 bases and J lost 11; bases outside the gene matches: 5. The CDR3 region is CASSPSTGQGKLFF. In nucleotides, the CDR3 is TGTGCCAGCTCACCATCGACGGGACAGGGGAAACTGTTTTTT. The full variable domain, in which reference TRBV18 and TRBJ1-4 provide the parts outside the CDR3, is NAGVMQNPRHLVRRRGQEARLRCSPMKGHSHVYWYRQLPEEGLKFMVYLQKENIIDESGMPKERFSAEFPKEGPSILRIQQVVRGDSAAYFCASSPSTGQGKLFFGSGTQLSVL.

The chain carries TRBV2 and TRBJ2-7; D gene unclear. V was cut by 4 bases and J by 2 bases, with 12 bases left in between. CDR3 size: 14 residues. Looked up from germline, CDR1 is SNHLY and CDR2 is FYNNEI. The CDR3 protein is CASSARLQAYEQYF. DNA of the CDR3: TGTGCCAGCAGTGCTCGGCTACAAGCCTACGAGCAGTACTTC.

The chain joins TRBV6-5 to TRBJ2-7, with TRBD1 identical over 7 bases. This CDR3 is built from 15 residues. Germline CDR1 and CDR2: MNHEY and SVGAGI. Trimming at V came to 6 bases and at J to 2 bases, leaving 10 bases not matched to a gene. CDR3 DNA sequence: TGTGCCAGCAGGCGATTCACAGGGGATACCTACGAGCAGTACTTC. The encoded protein is CASRRFTGDTYEQYF.

As regards this clone: The same CDR3 can be traced to other DNA sequences in this sample. The genes are TRBV6-1 and TRBJ1-4; D is uncertain. Germline V lookup: CDR1 MNHNS, CDR2 SASEGT. The V and J ends lost 1 base and 7 bases respectively, with 7 bases between them. The CDR3 is 13 residues long. The CDR3 is CASSEGPGEKLFF. DNA for the CDR3: TGTGCCAGCAGTGAAGGGCCCGGTGAAAAACTGTTTTTT.

The rearrangement uses TRBV30 and TRBJ2-5; 9 nucleotides align to TRBD1. V lost 7 bases and J lost 5; bases outside the gene matches: 8. The CDR3 loop spans 13 amino acids. Germline V lookup: CDR1 GTSNPN, CDR2 SVGIG (reference sequence). CDR3 nucleotides: TGTGCCTTGGACAGGGGAAGTGGGGAGACCCAGTACTTC. It codes for CALDRGSGETQYF.

The chain is built from TRBV9 and TRBJ2-2; TRBD1 agrees at 10 bases. The ends lost 3 bases at V and 6 bases at J; junction bases unmatched: 8. Germline V gene data show CDR1 as SGDLS and CDR2 as YYNGEE. CDR3 length: 16 residues. CDR3 in DNA: TGTGCCAGCAGCGCCGACAGGGGGCCGGGCCCCGGGGAGCTGTTTTTT. Protein: CASSADRGPGPGELFF.

The rearrangement links TRBV10-3 to TRBJ2-3; the match to TRBD2 covers 12 bases. The V and J ends lost 0 bases and 2 bases, in that order; junction bases with no gene match: 3. There are 17 residues in the CDR3. Germline CDR1 is ENHRY and CDR2 is SYGVKD. The CDR3 protein is CAISESTSGGLTDTQYF. The CDR3 bases are TGTGCCATCAGTGAGTCGACTAGCGGGGGCCTCACAGATACGCAGTATTTT.

The gene calls are TRBV9 and TRBJ2-7; 8 bases match TRBD1. The ends lost 1 base at V and 1 base at J; junction bases unmatched: 4. The CDR3 totals 15 residues. Germline V gene lookup returns CDR1 SGDLS and CDR2 YYNGEE. CDR3 DNA sequence: TGTGCCAGCAGCGTATTGGGGACAGGTTCCTACGAGCAGTACTTC. It translates to CASSVLGTGSYEQYF.

V gene TRBV16 combines with J gene TRBJ1-1; 7 positions agree with TRBD1. In germline, CDR1 is KGHSY, CDR2 FQNENV. The CDR3 has 13 amino acids. The J segment lost 1 base and the V segment lost 4 bases, leaving 0 bases of the junction unmatched. In DNA, the CDR3 is TGTGCCAGCAGCCGGGACAGGAACACTGAAGCTTTCTTT. Translation: CASSRDRNTEAFF.

This clone appeared once. The chain combines TRBV30 with TRBJ2-5; D perhaps matches TRBD1 (5 bases). The CDR3 runs 12 residues. Germline lookup yields CDR1 GTSNPN and CDR2 SVGIG (reference sequence). Trimming removed 3 bases at V and 12 bases at J, with 17 bases between. The CDR3 reads CAWRDMGLIKYF. CDR3 nucleotides: TGTGCCTGGAGGGACATGGGGTTGATTAAGTACTTC.

The chain uses TRBV20-1 and TRBJ1-2; no clear D gene. This CDR3 has 11 amino acids. Germline CDR1 DFQATT, CDR2 SNEGSKA (reference sequence). V shed 3 bases and J shed 5 bases, with 7 bases lying between them. The CDR3 DNA reads as TGCAGTGCTAGTCAGATATATGGCTACACCTTC. Encoded protein: CSASQIYGYTF.

The chain combines TRBV6-6 with TRBJ1-6, with 8 bases lining up with TRBD1. V was clipped by 2 bases and J by 10 bases; unmatched bases: 10. Germline assignment: CDR1 MNHNY and CDR2 SVGAGI (reference sequence). This CDR3 region has 16 residues. The CDR3 sequence: CASSYVFDRGGSPLHF. In nucleotides, the CDR3 is TGTGCCAGCAGTTACGTTTTCGACAGGGGAGGATCACCCCTCCACTTT.

The V and J genes are TRBV6-5 and TRBJ2-7, with 8 bases that match TRBD1. The germline CDR1 and CDR2 sequences are MNHEY and SVGAGI. The CDR3 length is 14 residues. V shed 6 bases and J 1 base; nucleotides not matched to a gene: 5. Here the CDR3 DNA reads TGTGCCAGCAGGTCGACAGGGGTTTCCTACGAGCAGTACTTC. It specifies CASRSTGVSYEQYF.

This chain uses TRBV11-2 with TRBJ2-7; 9 positions agree with TRBD1. V lost 2 bases to trimming and J lost 1 base; unmatched junction nucleotides: 3. Germline V CDR1 and CDR2: SGHAT, FQNNGV. The CDR3 contains 15 residues. CDR3 bases: TGTGCCAGCAGCTTACCGGGACAGGGTTCCTACGAGCAGTACTTC. This gives the protein CASSLPGQGSYEQYF.

The chain uses TRBV7-9 and TRBJ2-1; 12 bases align to TRBD2. Germline CDR1 is SEHNR and CDR2 is FQNEAQ (reference sequence). V was pared by 11 bases and J by 10 bases, with 12 bases of the junction left unmatched. The CDR3 loop spans 14 amino acids. The CDR3 sequence is CAGQKLAGGGEQFF. CDR3 DNA sequence: TGTGCCGGGCAGAAACTAGCGGGAGGAGGGGAGCAGTTCTTC.

The CDR3 loop is CASRGLAESTDTQYF. The CDR3 DNA sequence: TGTGCCAGTAGGGGACTAGCGGAGAGCACAGATACGCAGTATTTT. The J gene is TRBJ2-3, the V gene TRBV19, with 11 bases that match TRBD2. The germline V gene has CDR1 LNHDA and CDR2 SQIVND (reference sequence). The CDR3 is made up of 15 amino acids. V lost 6 bases to trimming and J lost 0 bases; unmatched junction nucleotides: 2.

CDR3 sequence (DNA): TGTGCCAGCAGCCCCGATTTGTTCACAGATACGCAGTATTTT. This encodes CASSPDLFTDTQYF. V gene TRBV7-2 combines with J gene TRBJ2-3; unclear D gene. This CDR3 has 14 residues. Germline lookup yields CDR1 SGHTA and CDR2 FQGNSA. Trimming took off 5 bases at V and 2 bases at J, with 11 bases between the two ends.

The rearrangement links TRBV5-1 to TRBJ2-3, with 7 bases matching TRBD2. CDR3 length: 15 amino acids. CDR1 and CDR2 from the germline V gene are SGHRS and YFSETQ. J lost 5 bases, V lost 8 bases, and 14 bases had no gene match. CDR3 sequence (DNA): TGCGCCAGTTCCCTGGGAGGGAGTGAAAAAGATACGCAGTATTTT. Its protein product is CASSLGGSEKDTQYF.